Below, 31 T cell receptor beta chains from the same sample are listed, as sequenced in a study of T cell clonality in common variable immunodeficiency. The method was immunoSEQ multiplex PCR; TCRdb's version includes in-frame clones alone and lacks a portion of them. Singletons are absent from the sample, which has about 47,000 clones. Input material: peripheral blood mononuclear cells. The receptors were sampled from a person aged 18 to 70 in good health.

This clone was counted many times. The observed sequence ends 3 residues before the CDR3 terminus, with the missing tail filled in from the germline J gene. This chain connects TRBV6-4 to TRBJ2-3; TRBD2 agrees at 10 bases. With 3 bases clipped from V and 1 base from J, the junction kept 1 base outside the gene matches. The germline V gene has CDR1 MRHNA and CDR2 SNTAGT. The CDR3 sequence is 15 residues long. This CDR3 is CASSELAGRTDTQYF. CDR3 bases read: TGTGCCAGCAGTGAACTAGCGGGACGCACAGATACG.

This clone was seen repeatedly, ten times or more. The CDR3 goes on 3 residues after the read ends, and that part is filled in from the germline J gene. The V gene is TRBV18, the J gene TRBJ2-5; 8 nucleotides match TRBD1. The CDR3 is 18 residues long. From germline, CDR1 is KGHSH and CDR2 LQKENI. After removal of 0 bases from V and 3 bases from J, the junction contained 12 bases not matched to a gene. The CDR3 DNA, read in part, is TGTGCCAGCTCACCACCGTCAGTGACAGGGGAGAGGGAAGAGACC. This gives the protein CASSPPSVTGEREET. The complete CDR3 reads CASSPPSVTGEREETQYF.

At least ten counts were recorded for this clone. Sequencing ends 3 residues short of the CDR3 end; the germline J gene provides the rest. J is TRBJ1-1 and V is TRBV23-1, with D unresolved. TRBV23-1 is identified as an open reading frame with a role that is uncertain. This CDR3 comprises 16 residues. CDR3 DNA, as far as it was read: TGCGCCAGCAGTCCAAAGAAGAGGGCGGGAAGGCCCGAA. Its protein is CASSPKKRAGRPE. The whole CDR3 sequence is CASSPKKRAGRPEAFF.

This clone was counted a few times. Sequencing ends 3 residues short of the CDR3 end; the germline J gene provides the rest. The chain employs TRBV25-1 and TRBJ2-7, with 9 nucleotides matching TRBD1. V dropped 6 bases and J dropped 3; count of bases not matched to a gene: 6. This CDR3 has 14 residues. From germline, CDR1 is MGHDK and CDR2 SYGVNS. Incomplete CDR3 DNA: TGTGCCAGCAGGACCGGGACAGGGAACTACGAG. This gives the protein CASRTGTGNYE. The complete CDR3 sequence is CASRTGTGNYEQYF.

This clone was recorded many times. The sequenced CDR3 bases are TGCAGTGCTACCGGGACTAGCGACTACAATGAG. It encodes CSATGTSDYNE. The full CDR3 is CSATGTSDYNEQFF. J is TRBJ2-1 and V is TRBV20-1, with 10 bases identical to TRBD2. The sequenced fragment ends 3 residues before the CDR3 boundary, so the rest is inferred from the germline J gene. V was clipped by 4 bases and J by 3 bases; unmatched bases: 3. The CDR3 has 14 residues. Germline CDR1 reads DFQATT; CDR2 reads SNEGSKA (reference sequence).

This clone was seen at least ten times. The read terminates 3 residues ahead of where the CDR3 ends, so the germline J gene completes it. The J gene is TRBJ2-3, the V gene TRBV6-4; 7 bases agree with TRBD2. The germline V gene encodes CDR1 MRHNA and CDR2 SNTAGT. V dropped 3 bases and J dropped 4; count of bases not matched to a gene: 7. CDR3 length equals 15 residues. The sequenced part of the CDR3 DNA is TGTGCCAGCAGTGAGTCGGCAGGGAGGGCAGATACG. As protein: CASSESAGRADT. The whole CDR3 is CASSESAGRADTQYF.

This clone was seen at least ten times. Incomplete CDR3 DNA: TGCGCCAGCACCGACGGTCCGGGTGGAACTAATGAAAAA. Translating it yields CASTDGPGGTNEK. The whole CDR3 protein is CASTDGPGGTNEKLFF. This chain joins TRBV5-1 and TRBJ1-4, with D hard to call. With the read ending 3 residues before the CDR3 end, the germline J gene is used to fill in that end. Germline CDR1 reads SGHRS; CDR2 reads YFSETQ. The CDR3 is made up of 16 amino acids. Trimming shortened V by 6 bases and J by 1 base, and 16 bases separated the two germline ends. Using reference TRBV5-1 and TRBJ1-4 for the parts outside the CDR3, the full variable domain is KAGVTQTPRYLIKTRGQQVTLSCSPISGHRSVSWYQQTPGQGLQFLFEYFSETQRNKGNFPGRFSGRQFSNSRSEMNVSTLELGDSALYLCASTDGPGGTNEKLFFGSGTQLSVL.

This clone occurred many times. The read gets to within 3 residues of the CDR3 end, and the germline J gene fills in the rest. The chain couples TRBV5-5 to TRBJ1-1, with D unclear. Trimming stripped 3 bases from V and 5 bases from J, with 14 bases between. Germline CDR1 is SGHKS and CDR2 is YYEKEE (reference sequence). There are 14 residues in the CDR3. CDR3 loop: CASSSHGEVTEAFF. The covered CDR3 bases are TGTGCCAGCAGCTCCCACGGGGAGGTGACTGAA.

This clone was observed many times. The read halts 3 residues ahead of the CDR3 end, with the missing end drawn from the germline J gene. V usage is TRBV6-1 and J usage is TRBJ2-1; D not resolved. CDR3 length equals 16 residues. V was clipped by 3 bases and J by 2 bases, with 14 bases between them. Germline assignment: CDR1 MNHNS and CDR2 SASEGT. The sequenced part of the CDR3 DNA is TGTGCCAGCAGTGAGAATGCGGATCCTGCCTACAATGAG. Its protein product is CASSENADPAYNE. The entire CDR3 protein reads CASSENADPAYNEQFF.

The sample holds many counts of this clone. The read ends 3 residues early relative to the CDR3; the germline J gene fills the gap. The rearrangement links TRBV19 to TRBJ2-7; 9 bases align to TRBD1. The CDR3 contains 13 residues. V lost 5 bases to trimming and J lost 2 bases; unmatched junction nucleotides: 1. The germline CDR1 and CDR2 sequences are LNHDA and SQIVND (reference sequence). The CDR3 bases that were read are TGTGCCAGTAGTTGGACAGGGGCCTACGAG. Its translation: CASSWTGAYE. The full CDR3 sequence reads CASSWTGAYEQYF.

There are many counts of this clone. The sequence runs out 3 residues before the end of the CDR3; the remainder is reconstructed from the germline J gene. The chain carries TRBV10-3 and TRBJ1-3; tentative D call: TRBD1 (5 bases). Germline values: CDR1 ENHRY, CDR2 SYGVKD. This CDR3 is 15 amino acids long. Between the trimmed V and J ends, which lost 0 bases and 2 bases, there was a span of 8 bases. Incomplete CDR3 DNA: TGTGCCATCAGTGAGTCGCAGGGTACTGGAAACACC. Its protein is CAISESQGTGNT. The CDR3 reads in full as CAISESQGTGNTIYF.

This clone was seen at least ten times. Sequencing ends 3 residues short of the CDR3 end; the germline J gene provides the rest. This chain joins TRBV12-3 or TRBV12-4 and TRBJ1-1; D perhaps matches TRBD1 (6 bases). The CDR3 covers 14 residues. V was shortened by 6 bases and J by 0 bases, with 11 bases between the two germline ends. The chain's CDR3 is CASSSTGMNTEAFF. Incomplete CDR3 DNA: TGTGCCAGCAGCAGTACAGGGATGAACACTGAA.

This clone was detected a few times. From the germline J gene comes the end of the CDR3, since the read stops 3 residues before it. The gene calls are TRBV18 and TRBJ2-7; the D gene could be TRBD1 or TRBD2 (6 bases each). The CDR3 loop spans 16 amino acids. Trimming removed 5 bases at V and 4 bases at J, with 21 bases between. Germline CDR1 reads KGHSH; CDR2 reads LQKENI. The CDR3: CASSAQLTGGSYEQYF. The part of the CDR3 DNA that was read is TGTGCCAGCTCAGCCCAATTGACAGGAGGGTCATACGAG.

This clone was seen ten or more times. The read gets to within 3 residues of the CDR3 end, and the germline J gene fills in the rest. The chain is built from TRBV19 and TRBJ1-1; D remains ambiguous. With 5 bases removed from V and 2 bases from J, the gap between germline ends came to 15 bases. Per the germline V gene, CDR1 is LNHDA and CDR2 is SQIVND (reference sequence). The CDR3 covers 15 residues. The CDR3 loop is CASSPQAEPNTEAFF. CDR3 bases read: TGTGCCAGTAGTCCCCAGGCAGAACCTAACACTGAA.

This clone has ten or more counts. The CDR3 end falls 3 residues outside the read, so it is completed with the germline J gene. This chain links TRBV9 with TRBJ1-1, with a possible D match to TRBD1 (5 bases). There are 18 residues in the CDR3. Trimming removed 0 bases from V and 5 bases from J, with 23 bases in between. Germline assignment: CDR1 SGDLS and CDR2 YYNGEE. The CDR3 loop is CASSVDVRPGSLWTEAFF. The CDR3 bases that were read are TGTGCCAGCAGCGTAGACGTCCGTCCAGGGTCGCTGTGGACTGAA.

This clone was counted ten times or more. From the germline J gene comes the end of the CDR3, since the read stops 3 residues before it. This chain uses TRBV28 with TRBJ1-4, with 10 bases fitting TRBD1. Germline CDR1 and CDR2: MDHEN and SYDVKM. The CDR3 extends over 15 amino acids. V was clipped by 6 bases and J by 7 bases; unmatched bases: 8. CDR3 DNA, as far as it was read: TGTGCCAGCAGCCAGTGGGGACAGGGGAGTGAAAAA. It yields the protein CASSQWGQGSEK. The entire CDR3 sequence reads CASSQWGQGSEKLFF.

This clone appeared many times. The read terminates 3 residues before the CDR3 end, so the remaining end is supplied by the germline J gene. The chain joins TRBV11-2 to TRBJ1-3; TRBD1 might be the D (5 bases). CDR1 is SGHAT, CDR2 FQNNGV, per germline. V dropped 6 bases and J dropped 2 bases, with 14 bases sitting between them. The CDR3 totals 15 residues. The CDR3 loop is CASSQTGGTGNTIYF. CDR3 DNA (partial): TGTGCCAGCAGTCAGACCGGGGGGACTGGAAACACC.

This clone was seen many times. The sequenced fragment ends 3 residues before the CDR3 boundary, so the rest is inferred from the germline J gene. This sequence joins TRBV13 and TRBJ2-3; D unresolved. V lost 4 bases to trimming and J lost 0 bases, with 14 bases between them. CDR3 size: 16 residues. From germline, CDR1 is PRHDT and CDR2 FYEKMQ (reference sequence). CDR3 residues: CASSSAAESSTDTQYF. CDR3 DNA (partial): TGTGCCAGCAGCTCAGCCGCGGAGTCTAGCACAGATACG.

This clone came up many times. With the read ending 3 residues before the CDR3 end, the germline J gene is used to fill in that end. The chain is built from TRBV19 and TRBJ2-2; a possible D gene is TRBD1 (6 bases). In germline, CDR1 is LNHDA, CDR2 SQIVND (reference sequence). Trimming left V 4 bases short and J 1 base short, with 13 bases between. The CDR3 runs 16 residues. CDR3 sequence: CASSRYWTENTGELFF. Partial CDR3 DNA: TGTGCCAGTAGTAGGTACTGGACAGAGAACACCGGGGAG.

The table lists this clone with many counts. CDR3 bases read: TGTGCCAGCAGCCGGACAGAAAACACCGGGGAG. This encodes CASSRTENTGE. Given in full, the CDR3 is CASSRTENTGELFF. The gene calls are TRBV7-6 and TRBJ2-2, with D perhaps matching TRBD1 (6 bases). With the read ending 3 residues before the CDR3 end, the germline J gene is used to fill in that end. This CDR3 has 14 residues. In germline, CDR1 is SGHVS, CDR2 FNYEAQ. V lost 5 bases and J lost 2, with 9 bases in between.

This clone was observed at least ten times. The read halts 3 residues ahead of the CDR3 end, with the missing end drawn from the germline J gene. This sequence joins TRBV12-3 or TRBV12-4 and TRBJ2-7, with 8 bases fitting TRBD1. The length of the CDR3 is 15 residues. V shed 6 bases and J 1 base; nucleotides not matched to a gene: 8. The CDR3 DNA, read in part, is TGTGCCAGCAGCCAGGACAGGGCTCTGTCCTACGAG. This codes for CASSQDRALSYE. The CDR3, in full, reads CASSQDRALSYEQYF.

This clone was detected ten times or more. The read ends 3 residues before the CDR3 terminus; that terminus is restored from the germline J gene. The rearrangement uses TRBV20-1 and TRBJ2-7; TRBD2 matches at 7 bases. The CDR3 is 14 residues long. V shed 3 bases and J 2 bases; nucleotides not matched to a gene: 7. Germline V CDR1 and CDR2: DFQATT, SNEGSKA (reference sequence). CDR3 DNA (partial): TGCAGTGCTAGGTCGGGGGAGGGCCCCTACGAG. Translation gives CSARSGEGPYE. The full CDR3 reads CSARSGEGPYEQYF.

This clone was recorded at least ten times. Sequencing ends 3 residues short of the CDR3 end; the germline J gene provides the rest. V is TRBV19 and J is TRBJ2-7, with 10 bases identical to TRBD1. V trimming: 5 bases; J trimming: 5 bases; junction bases outside the gene matches: 6. From germline, CDR1 is LNHDA and CDR2 SQIVND (reference sequence). The CDR3 has 14 residues. Incomplete CDR3 DNA: TGTGCCAGTAGTTGGGGACAGGGGCCCGACGAG. Protein product: CASSWGQGPDE. The whole CDR3 protein is CASSWGQGPDEQYF.

This clone was found many times. The read terminates 3 residues before the CDR3 end, so the remaining end is supplied by the germline J gene. The rearrangement joins TRBV30 to TRBJ2-7; the D gene is possibly TRBD2 (5 bases). The CDR3 length is 17 residues. V dropped 0 bases and J dropped 2 bases, with 20 bases sitting between them. CDR1 and CDR2 from the germline V gene are GTSNPN and SVGIG (reference sequence). The part of the CDR3 DNA that was read is TGTGCCTGGAGTGTTTCAGTCGCGGGTACGAACCCCTACGAG. Its translation is CAWSVSVAGTNPYE. The whole CDR3 protein is CAWSVSVAGTNPYEQYF. Drawing the rest from reference TRBV30 and TRBJ2-7, the complete variable domain is SQTIHQWPATLVQPVGSPLSLECTVEGTSNPNLYWYRQAAGRGLQLLFYSVGIGQISSEVPQNLSASRPQDRQFILSSKKLLLSDSGFYLCAWSVSVAGTNPYEQYFGPGTRLTVT.

This clone occurred many times. The sequenced fragment ends 3 residues before the CDR3 boundary, so the rest is inferred from the germline J gene. The V gene is TRBV19, the J gene TRBJ2-4, with D possibly being TRBD2 (7 bases). The CDR3 has 16 amino acids. V lost 4 bases and J lost 6, with 19 bases in between. Germline lookup yields CDR1 LNHDA and CDR2 SQIVND (reference sequence). CDR3 sequence: CASSRGGGGGRNIQYF. The part of the CDR3 DNA that was read is TGTGCCAGTAGTAGGGGGGGCGGGGGCGGGAGAAACATT.

This clone was detected ten times or more. The sequenced fragment ends 3 residues before the CDR3 boundary, so the rest is inferred from the germline J gene. This chain uses TRBV20-1 with TRBJ2-2; D unresolved. Germline loops: CDR1 DFQATT, CDR2 SNEGSKA (reference sequence). The CDR3 spans 15 residues. The V gene lost 0 bases and the J gene lost 0 bases, with 8 bases spanning the gap. CDR3 DNA, as far as it was read: TGCAGTGCTAGAGATCTGAGGTCGAACACCGGGGAG. It is translated as CSARDLRSNTGE. The entire CDR3 protein reads CSARDLRSNTGELFF.

This clone was counted at least ten times. Read sequence stops 3 residues before the CDR3 end, and the germline J gene provides the missing end. The chain employs TRBV5-1 and TRBJ2-2; TRBD2 aligns across 13 bases. The V segment lost 4 bases and the J segment 6 bases; nucleotides outside the gene matches: 3. Germline lookup yields CDR1 SGHRS and CDR2 YFSETQ. This CDR3 has 15 residues. The covered CDR3 bases are TGCGCCAGCAGCAGGACTAGCGGGAGTTCCGGGGAG. Protein product: CASSRTSGSSGE. The full CDR3 protein is CASSRTSGSSGELFF.

This clone has a count of ten or more. Read data end 3 residues before the CDR3 end; the end is taken from the germline J gene. The genes are TRBV6-2 or TRBV6-3 and TRBJ2-7; TRBD1 or TRBD2 may be the D gene (5 bases each). Germline V gives CDR1 MNHEY, CDR2 SVGEGT. There are 14 residues in the CDR3. V dropped 5 bases and J dropped 1 base, with 12 bases sitting between them. The chain's CDR3 is CASSLREGSYEQYF. The part of the CDR3 DNA that was read is TGTGCCAGCAGTCTCAGAGAGGGGTCCTACGAG.

This clone showed up many times. The observed sequence ends 3 residues before the CDR3 terminus, with the missing tail filled in from the germline J gene. This chain uses TRBV29-1 with TRBJ2-7, with D maybe TRBD2 (5 bases). Germline-derived CDR1 and CDR2 are SQVTM and ANQGSEA. Deletions cut 4 bases from V and 3 bases from J, with 13 bases between. This CDR3 spans 13 amino acids. The sequenced part of the CDR3 DNA is TGCAGCGTTGTTGGACGGGGAAGCTACGAG. This gives the protein CSVVGRGSYE. The whole CDR3 sequence reads CSVVGRGSYEQYF.

This clone has at least ten counts. Read coverage stops 3 residues before the CDR3 terminus; the germline J gene supplies the remainder. The chain is built from TRBV5-1 and TRBJ2-2; the match to TRBD1 covers 7 bases. J lost 6 bases, V lost 2 bases, and 7 bases had no gene match. Germline CDR1 and CDR2: SGHRS and YFSETQ. The CDR3 has 15 residues. The CDR3 sequence is CASSFGQVGSGELFF. The DNA read from the CDR3 is TGCGCCAGCAGCTTCGGACAGGTTGGATCCGGGGAG.

This clone was seen at least ten times. The DNA ends 3 residues before the CDR3 does, and the rest of the CDR3 is filled in from the germline J gene. The V gene is TRBV19, the J gene TRBJ2-3, with D perhaps assigned TRBD1 or TRBD2 (6 bases each). This CDR3 has 15 residues. Germline CDR1 is LNHDA and CDR2 is SQIVND (reference sequence). V was pared by 2 bases and J by 3 bases, with 12 bases between. The DNA read from the CDR3 is TGTGCCAGTAGTATAACCACAGGGAGGACAGATACG. Amino acids: CASSITTGRTDT. From start to end, the CDR3 is CASSITTGRTDTQYF.